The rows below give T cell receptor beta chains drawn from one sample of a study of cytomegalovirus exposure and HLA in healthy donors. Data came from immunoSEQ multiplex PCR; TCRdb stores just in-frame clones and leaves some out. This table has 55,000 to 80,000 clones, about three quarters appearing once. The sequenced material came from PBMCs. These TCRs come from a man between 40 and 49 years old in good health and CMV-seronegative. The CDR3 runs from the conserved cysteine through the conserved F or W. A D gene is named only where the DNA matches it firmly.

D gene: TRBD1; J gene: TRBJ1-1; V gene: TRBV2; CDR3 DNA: TGTGCCAGCAGTCGACAGGGGGCTTTGACTGAAGCTTTCTTT; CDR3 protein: CASSRQGALTEAFF
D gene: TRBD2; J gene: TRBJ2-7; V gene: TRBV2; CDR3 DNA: TGTGCCAGCAGGTCAGCGGGGGGGAGGACAGATTCCTACGAGCAGTACTTC; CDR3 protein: CASRSAGGRTDSYEQYF
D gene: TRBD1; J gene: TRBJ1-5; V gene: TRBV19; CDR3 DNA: TGTGCCAGTAGCTGGGACGGAACAGGGGGCGGTGGGCAGCCCCAGCATTTT; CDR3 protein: CASSWDGTGGGGQPQHF
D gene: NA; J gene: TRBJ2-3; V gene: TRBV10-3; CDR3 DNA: TGTGCCATCAGGCCTAGTAGCGTACGGGGCACAGATACGCAGTATTTT; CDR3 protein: CAIRPSSVRGTDTQYF
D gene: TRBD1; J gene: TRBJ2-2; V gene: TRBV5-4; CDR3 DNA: TGTGCCAGCAGCCCGTACAGGGGGGACGGCGGGGAGCTGTTTTTT; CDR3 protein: CASSPYRGDGGELFF
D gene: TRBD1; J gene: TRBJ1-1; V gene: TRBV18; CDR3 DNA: TGTGCCAGCTCACCTAGCACAGGGGGATCCACTGAAGCTTTCTTT; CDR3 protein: CASSPSTGGSTEAFF
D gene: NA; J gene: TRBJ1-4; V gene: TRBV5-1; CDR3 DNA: TGCGCCAGCAGCTTGGCCGGGAGGGGGACTGCCGCAACTAATGAAAAACTGTTTTTT; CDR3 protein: CASSLAGRGTAATNEKLFF
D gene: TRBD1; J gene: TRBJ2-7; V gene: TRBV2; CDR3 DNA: TGTGCCAGCAGGCCTAGACAGGGGTTCTCCTACGAGCAGTACTTC; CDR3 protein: CASRPRQGFSYEQYF
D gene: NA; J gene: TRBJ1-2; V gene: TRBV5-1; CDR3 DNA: TGCGCCAGCAGCCAAGGACAGATCTATGGCTACACCTTC; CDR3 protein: CASSQGQIYGYTF
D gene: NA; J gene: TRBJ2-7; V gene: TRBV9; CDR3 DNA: TGTGCCAGCAGCGTAGGCGGGGTCACCTACGAGCAGTACTTC; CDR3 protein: CASSVGGVTYEQYF